The 30 T cell receptor beta chains below were found in one sample sequenced in a study of neoadjuvant nivolumab and ipilimumab in lung cancer (dated by TCRdb to about 2020). The method behind the library was the immunoSEQ multiplex PCR assay. This immuneACCESS table, as held by TCRdb, lists in-frame sequences with V and J called but not all clones. Of the missing ones, under half trace to an unresolved V gene in checked studies; the others have no known cause. Within this sample are 40,000 to 60,000 clones, with 75% to 90% of them counted one time only. The ten largest clonotypes hold about 4% of the sample. In light of the paper, this sample's time point label describes: pretherapy, before neoadjuvant immune checkpoint inhibitors. The specimen was blood, collected before neoadjuvant nivolumab, alone or with ipilimumab. The receptors come from an adult with non-small cell lung cancer. Some clones in this sample may be carry-over from other donors' samples.

The chain joins TRBV10-2 to TRBJ2-4; 10 bases agree with TRBD2. The germline CDR1 and CDR2 sequences are WSHSY and SAAADI. The CDR3 runs 16 residues. After removal of 6 bases from V and 1 base from J, the junction contained 6 bases not matched to a gene. The CDR3 is CASSLAGDRAKNIQYF. CDR3 nucleotides: TGCGCCAGCAGCCTAGCGGGAGATCGGGCCAAAAACATTCAGTACTTC.

This chain connects TRBV7-2 to TRBJ2-2; D possibly corresponds to TRBD2 (5 bases). The germline V and J ends were trimmed by 2 bases and 2 bases, with 12 bases remaining between them. The CDR3 loop spans 16 amino acids. The germline gives CDR1 SGHTA, CDR2 FQGNSA. The CDR3 is CASSLTPGSNTGELFF. The CDR3 DNA follows: TGTGCCAGCAGCTTAACCCCGGGATCTAACACCGGGGAGCTGTTTTTT.

This rearrangement joins TRBV9 to TRBJ2-7, with D unclear. This CDR3 contains 14 residues. Trimming removed 0 bases at V and 0 bases at J, with 7 bases between. The germline V gene encodes CDR1 SGDLS and CDR2 YYNGEE. DNA of the CDR3: TGTGCCAGCAGCGTAGCGAGCTCCTCCTACGAGCAGTACTTC. Its protein product is CASSVASSSYEQYF.

The chain has TRBV6-6 and TRBJ2-3, with 7 bases fitting TRBD2. The CDR3 consists of 12 residues. The germline gives CDR1 MNHNY, CDR2 SVGAGI (reference sequence). J lost 3 bases, V lost 11 bases, and 5 bases had no gene match. The CDR3 coding sequence is TGTGCCTCTTGCGGGGGAACAGATACGCAGTATTTT. Protein: CASCGGTDTQYF.

There are a few counts of this clone. The chain has TRBV19 and TRBJ1-2; D is unclear. This CDR3 region has 13 residues. Trimming removed 7 bases from V and 2 bases from J, with 11 bases in between. Germline V lookup: CDR1 LNHDA, CDR2 SQIVND (reference sequence). As DNA, the CDR3 is TGTGCCAGTAAACGCGACGGGAACTATGGCTACACCTTC. It is translated as CASKRDGNYGYTF.

The chain is built from TRBV5-4 and TRBJ2-1; D unclear. The ends were cut back, 2 bases at V and 0 bases at J, with 9 bases in the middle. This CDR3 spans 15 amino acids. Germline assignment: CDR1 SGHNT and CDR2 YYREEE (reference sequence). DNA of the CDR3: TGTGCCAGCAGCTTAGACGGGCTCTCCTACAATGAGCAGTTCTTC. Amino acid sequence: CASSLDGLSYNEQFF.

The CDR3 DNA reads TGTGCCATCAGTGATTCCAGGGGGGGCGGGGAGACCCAGTACTTC. This translates into CAISDSRGGGETQYF. The chain links TRBV10-3 to TRBJ2-5; the D gene could be TRBD1 or TRBD2 (7 bases each). The CDR3 has 15 amino acids. Germline CDR1 is ENHRY and CDR2 is SYGVKD. V dropped 3 bases and J dropped 5 bases, with 16 bases sitting between them.

As concerns this clone: The same CDR3 can be traced to other DNA sequences in this sample. The rearrangement links TRBV18 to TRBJ2-2, with 10 bases lining up with TRBD2. Germline CDR1 is KGHSH and CDR2 is LQKENI. The trim removed 3 bases at V and 2 bases at J, leaving 3 bases unmatched. The CDR3 has 16 amino acids. The CDR3 sequence: CASSPWTSGNTGELFF. The DNA of the CDR3 is TGTGCCAGCTCACCCTGGACTAGCGGTAACACCGGGGAGCTGTTTTTT.

The chain is built from TRBV30 and TRBJ2-5, with D possibly matching TRBD1 (6 bases). Trimming took 0 bases from V and 4 from J, leaving 9 bases between them. Germline assignment: CDR1 GTSNPN and CDR2 SVGIG (reference sequence). The CDR3 loop spans 13 amino acids. The CDR3 nucleotides are TGTGCCTGGAGTGTGGCAGGGGTAGAGACCCAGTACTTC. It is translated as CAWSVAGVETQYF.

The CDR3 DNA reads as TGCGCCAGCAGCTTGGACCAGCCGAGTGGCTACACCTTC. This encodes CASSLDQPSGYTF. The genes are TRBV5-1 and TRBJ1-2; no firm D call. CDR1 and CDR2 from the germline V gene are SGHRS and YFSETQ. The CDR3 covers 13 residues. The ends were cut back, 0 bases at V and 7 bases at J, with 10 bases in the middle.

The chain combines TRBV25-1 with TRBJ2-7; no clear D gene. In germline, CDR1 is MGHDK, CDR2 SYGVNS. The CDR3 extends over 11 amino acids. V shed 7 bases and J shed 3 bases, with 7 bases lying between them. The CDR3 DNA sequence: TGTGCCAGCACTCGTTTCTACGAGCAGTACTTC. It translates to CASTRFYEQYF.

The chain combines TRBV5-1 with TRBJ1-2; 8 bases line up with TRBD1. Germline loops: CDR1 SGHRS, CDR2 YFSETQ. Trimming took 4 bases from V and 2 from J; bases not matched to a gene: 4. This CDR3 contains 14 residues. The chain's CDR3 is CASSQNRGNYGYTF. In DNA form, the CDR3 reads TGCGCCAGCAGCCAAAACAGGGGGAACTATGGCTACACCTTC.

V gene TRBV7-8 combines with J gene TRBJ2-1, with D perhaps matching TRBD2 (6 bases). Germline assignment: CDR1 SGHVS and CDR2 FQNEAQ. The CDR3 is 14 amino acids. V dropped 5 bases and J dropped 9 bases, with 17 bases sitting between them. The CDR3 coding sequence is TGTGCCAGCAGCCGAAAGGGACTGACTCCTGAGCAGTTCTTC. It codes for CASSRKGLTPEQFF.

The chain recombines TRBV4-3 with TRBJ1-1; 8 bases agree with TRBD1. Germline V gene data show CDR1 as LGHNA and CDR2 as YSLEER. This CDR3 contains 13 residues. With 4 bases clipped from V and 7 bases from J, the junction kept 5 bases outside the gene matches. CDR3 sequence: CASSPGQGFEAFF. The CDR3 coding sequence is TGCGCCAGCAGCCCAGGACAGGGTTTTGAAGCTTTCTTT.

The J gene is TRBJ2-1, the V gene TRBV7-8; tentative D call: TRBD1 (5 bases). V lost 4 bases and J lost 5, with 9 bases in between. Germline CDR1 and CDR2: SGHVS and FQNEAQ. The CDR3 length is 13 residues. The DNA for the CDR3 is TGTGCCAGCAGCTCCCGACAGCACAATGAGCAGTTCTTC. This encodes CASSSRQHNEQFF.

The V call is TRBV6-5, the J call TRBJ2-7; 7 nucleotides align to TRBD1. V dropped 7 bases and J dropped 6; count of bases not matched to a gene: 3. The CDR3 length is 11 residues. In germline, CDR1 is MNHEY, CDR2 SVGAGI. CDR3 bases: TGTGCCAGCACCCACAGGGGCGAGCAGTACTTC. This encodes CASTHRGEQYF.

J is TRBJ1-3 and V is TRBV19; D call uncertain. V was shortened by 3 bases and J by 0 bases, with 9 bases between the two germline ends. In germline, CDR1 is LNHDA, CDR2 SQIVND (reference sequence). The CDR3 consists of 15 residues. CDR3 nucleotide sequence: TGTGCCAGTAGTATCGGCGGAACCTCTGGAAACACCATATATTTT. The encoded protein is CASSIGGTSGNTIYF.

This clone was recorded only once. The J gene is TRBJ1-2, the V gene TRBV5-1; no clear D. The CDR3 is made up of 13 amino acids. Trimming removed 4 bases from V and 4 bases from J, with 11 bases in between. Germline CDR1 is SGHRS and CDR2 is YFSETQ. CDR3 sequence (DNA): TGCGCCAGCAGCCCCCTAGATTTCTATGGCTACACCTTC. Amino acids: CASSPLDFYGYTF.

V gene TRBV7-8 combines with J gene TRBJ2-3, with a tentative D call TRBD2 (6 bases). Germline CDR1 reads SGHVS; CDR2 reads FQNEAQ. Deletions cut 5 bases from V and 1 base from J, with 16 bases between. The CDR3 has 16 residues. CDR3 bases: TGTGCCAGCAGCAAGACTAGGATTCTTGGCACAGATACGCAGTATTTT. It encodes CASSKTRILGTDTQYF.

The rearrangement links TRBV7-9 to TRBJ2-1; 12 nucleotides line up with TRBD2. V trimming: 7 bases; J trimming: 9 bases; junction bases outside the gene matches: 10. Germline values: CDR1 SEHNR, CDR2 FQNEAQ (reference sequence). CDR3 length equals 15 residues. CDR3 sequence reads: CASTLGASGRAEQFF. The DNA for the CDR3 is TGTGCCAGCACCTTGGGGGCTAGCGGGAGGGCTGAGCAGTTCTTC.

The gene calls are TRBV7-2 and TRBJ2-7; 9 nucleotides align to TRBD2. The CDR3 extends over 13 amino acids. The germline V gene has CDR1 SGHTA and CDR2 FQGNSA. Trimming removed 6 bases from V and 1 base from J; junction bases left unmatched: 1. This chain's CDR3 is CASRLAGSYEQYF. Written as DNA, the CDR3 is TGTGCCAGCAGGCTAGCGGGATCCTACGAGCAGTACTTC. Using reference TRBV7-2 and TRBJ2-7 for the parts outside the CDR3, the full variable domain is GAGVSQSPSNKVTEKGKDVELRCDPISGHTALYWYRQSLGQGLEFLIYFQGNSAPDKSGLPSDRFSAERTGGSVSTLTIQRTQQEDSAVYLCASRLAGSYEQYFGPGTRLTVT.

The chain links TRBV7-9 to TRBJ2-1; no firm D call. Germline V gene sequence: CDR1 SEHNR, CDR2 FQNEAQ (reference sequence). Between the trimmed V and J ends, which lost 1 base and 4 bases, there was a span of 11 bases. The CDR3 extends over 15 amino acids. CDR3 sequence reads: CASSLGQIGYNEQFF. In nucleotides, the CDR3 is TGTGCCAGCAGCTTAGGACAAATCGGGTACAATGAGCAGTTCTTC.

This chain joins TRBV18 and TRBJ2-7, with 8 bases aligning to TRBD2. This CDR3 comprises 12 residues. Germline lookup yields CDR1 KGHSH and CDR2 LQKENI. After removal of 3 bases from V and 6 bases from J, the junction contained 1 base not matched to a gene. The DNA of the CDR3 is TGTGCCAGCTCACCGCGGGAGGTCGAGCAGTACTTC. Protein: CASSPREVEQYF.

The chain is built from TRBV7-3 and TRBJ2-1, with 10 bases aligning to TRBD1. Germline CDR1 and CDR2: SGHTA and FQGTGA. V was pared by 5 bases and J by 7 bases, with 8 bases of the junction left unmatched. The CDR3 spans 15 residues. CDR3 in DNA: TGTGCCAGCAGCCGTACCGGGACAGGGGAAAATGAGCAGTTCTTC. This gives the protein CASSRTGTGENEQFF.

Comment on this clone: Other DNA sequences in this specimen translate into the identical CDR3. This sequence joins TRBV20-1 and TRBJ1-1, with a tentative D call TRBD1 (6 bases). V lost 2 bases to trimming and J lost 5 bases, with 6 bases between them. Looked up from germline, CDR1 is DFQATT and CDR2 is SNEGSKA (reference sequence). The CDR3 is 11 residues long. The CDR3 region is CSARQGTEAFF. CDR3 nucleotides: TGCAGTGCTAGACAGGGGACTGAAGCTTTCTTT.

The chain is built from TRBV10-2 and TRBJ2-7; possible D gene TRBD2, 5 bases. The CDR3 is 13 amino acids. Germline loops: CDR1 WSHSY, CDR2 SAAADI. V was cut by 2 bases and J by 3 bases, with 8 bases left in between. CDR3 residues: CASSEASSYEQYF. In nucleotides, the CDR3 is TGCGCCAGCAGTGAGGCTAGCAGCTACGAGCAGTACTTC.

This rearrangement joins TRBV7-2 to TRBJ2-1; TRBD1 might be the D (5 bases). The germline V gene has CDR1 SGHTA and CDR2 FQGNSA. V was trimmed by 5 bases and J by 8 bases, leaving 13 bases between them. The CDR3 loop spans 13 amino acids. CDR3 bases: TGTGCCAGCAGCCTCGTAGGGGTTCATGAGCAGTTCTTC. This codes for CASSLVGVHEQFF.

V gene TRBV29-1 combines with J gene TRBJ2-1; D gene unclear. The CDR3 has 11 amino acids. Trimming removed 4 bases from V and 2 bases from J, with 3 bases in between. CDR1 and CDR2 from the germline V gene are SQVTM and ANQGSEA. CDR3 in DNA: TGCAGCGTTGGTGCCTACAATGAGCAGTTCTTC. Residues: CSVGAYNEQFF.

This clone was recorded once. This chain uses TRBV5-1 with TRBJ1-1, with D possibly matching TRBD1 (5 bases). The germline V gene has CDR1 SGHRS and CDR2 YFSETQ. The germline V and J ends were trimmed by 0 bases and 8 bases, with 11 bases remaining between them. The CDR3 length is 13 residues. The CDR3 nucleotides are TGCGCCAGCAGCTTGGCGGGGACCTTCGAAGCTTTCTTT. This translates into CASSLAGTFEAFF.

CDR3 DNA: TGCAGCGTTGCGAAACTAGCGGGATACACCGGGGAGCTGTTTTTT. Encoded protein: CSVAKLAGYTGELFF. V is TRBV29-1 and J is TRBJ2-2; 10 bases fit TRBD2. Germline loops: CDR1 SQVTM, CDR2 ANQGSEA. Unmatched junction bases numbered 5, after V lost 4 bases and J lost 3 bases. The CDR3 consists of 15 residues.